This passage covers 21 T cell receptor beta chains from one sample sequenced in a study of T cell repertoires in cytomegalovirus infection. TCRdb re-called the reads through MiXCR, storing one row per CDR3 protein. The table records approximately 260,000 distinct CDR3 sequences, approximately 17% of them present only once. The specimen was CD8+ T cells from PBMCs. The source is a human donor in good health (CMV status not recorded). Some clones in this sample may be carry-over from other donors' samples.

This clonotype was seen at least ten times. As DNA, the CDR3 is TGTGCCACCAGCGGGACTAGCGGGGCTTCGGAGACCCAGTACTTC. It encodes CATSGTSGASETQYF. This chain connects TRBV15 to TRBJ2-5; the match to TRBD2 covers 13 bases. The CDR3 has 15 residues. Unmatched junction bases numbered 5, after V lost 5 bases and J lost 5 bases. Per germline, CDR1 LNHNV and CDR2 YYDKDF (reference sequence).

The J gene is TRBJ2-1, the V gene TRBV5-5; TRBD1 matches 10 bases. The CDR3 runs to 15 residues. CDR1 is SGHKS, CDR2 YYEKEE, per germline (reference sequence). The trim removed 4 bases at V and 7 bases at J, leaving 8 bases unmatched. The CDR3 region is CASSRGQGIGNEQFF. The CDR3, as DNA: TGTGCCAGCAGCCGGGGACAGGGGATAGGGAATGAGCAGTTCTTC.

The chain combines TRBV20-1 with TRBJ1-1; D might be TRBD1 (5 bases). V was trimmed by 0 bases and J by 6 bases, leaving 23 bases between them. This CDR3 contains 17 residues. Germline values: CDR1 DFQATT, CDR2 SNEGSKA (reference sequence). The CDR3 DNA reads TGCAGTGCTAGAGACTACAGTAGGGACTCGGGTCTCCCTGAAGCTTTCTTT. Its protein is CSARDYSRDSGLPEAFF.

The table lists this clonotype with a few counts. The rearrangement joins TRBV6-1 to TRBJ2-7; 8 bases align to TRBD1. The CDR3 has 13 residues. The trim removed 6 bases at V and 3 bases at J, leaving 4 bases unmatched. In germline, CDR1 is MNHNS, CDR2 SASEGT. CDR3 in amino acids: CASSWGQDYEQYF. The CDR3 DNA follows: TGTGCCAGCAGCTGGGGACAGGACTACGAGCAGTACTTC.

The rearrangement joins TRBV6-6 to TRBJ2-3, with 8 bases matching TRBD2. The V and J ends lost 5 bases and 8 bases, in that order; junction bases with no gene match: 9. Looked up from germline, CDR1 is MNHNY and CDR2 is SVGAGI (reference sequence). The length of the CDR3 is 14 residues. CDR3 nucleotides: TGTGCCAGCAGTCGAGCGGGGGAGCAGGGTACGCAGTATTTT. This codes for CASSRAGEQGTQYF.

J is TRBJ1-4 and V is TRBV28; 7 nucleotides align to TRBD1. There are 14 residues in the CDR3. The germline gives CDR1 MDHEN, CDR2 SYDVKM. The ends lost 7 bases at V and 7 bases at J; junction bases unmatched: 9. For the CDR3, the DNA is TGTGCCAGCACCACGGGACAGACCTTTGAAAAACTGTTTTTT. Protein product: CASTTGQTFEKLFF.

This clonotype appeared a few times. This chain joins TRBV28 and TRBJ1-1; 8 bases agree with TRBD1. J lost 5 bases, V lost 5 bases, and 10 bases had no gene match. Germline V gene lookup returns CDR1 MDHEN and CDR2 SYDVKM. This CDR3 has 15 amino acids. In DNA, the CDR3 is TGTGCCAGCAGTCCAAGGACAGGGAGGCGAACTGAAGCTTTCTTT. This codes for CASSPRTGRRTEAFF.

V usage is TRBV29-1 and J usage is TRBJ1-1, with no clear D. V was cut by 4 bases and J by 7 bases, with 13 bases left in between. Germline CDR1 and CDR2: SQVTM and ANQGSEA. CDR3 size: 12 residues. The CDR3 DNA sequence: TGCAGCGTTGGGGAATCCTCTTATGAAGCTTTCTTT. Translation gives CSVGESSYEAFF.

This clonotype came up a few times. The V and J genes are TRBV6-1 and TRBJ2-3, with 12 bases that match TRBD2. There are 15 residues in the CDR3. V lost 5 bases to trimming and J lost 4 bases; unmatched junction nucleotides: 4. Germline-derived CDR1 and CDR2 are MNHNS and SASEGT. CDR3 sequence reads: CASSWTSGVADTQYF. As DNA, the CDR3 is TGTGCCAGCAGTTGGACTAGCGGGGTGGCAGATACGCAGTATTTT.

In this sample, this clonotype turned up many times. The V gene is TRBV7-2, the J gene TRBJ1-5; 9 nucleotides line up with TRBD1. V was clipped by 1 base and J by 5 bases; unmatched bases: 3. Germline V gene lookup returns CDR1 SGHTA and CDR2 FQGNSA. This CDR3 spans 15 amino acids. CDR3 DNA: TGTGCCAGCAGCTTAGGCGGGGACAGGGATCAGCCCCAGCATTTT. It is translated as CASSLGGDRDQPQHF.

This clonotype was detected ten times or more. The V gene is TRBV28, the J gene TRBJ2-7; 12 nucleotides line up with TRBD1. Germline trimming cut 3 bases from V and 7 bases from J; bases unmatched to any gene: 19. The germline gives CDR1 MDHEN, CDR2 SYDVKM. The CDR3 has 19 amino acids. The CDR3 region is CASSFQGQGAPSKYLEQYF. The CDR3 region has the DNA TGTGCCAGCAGTTTCCAGGGACAGGGGGCGCCGAGCAAATACCTAGAGCAGTACTTC.

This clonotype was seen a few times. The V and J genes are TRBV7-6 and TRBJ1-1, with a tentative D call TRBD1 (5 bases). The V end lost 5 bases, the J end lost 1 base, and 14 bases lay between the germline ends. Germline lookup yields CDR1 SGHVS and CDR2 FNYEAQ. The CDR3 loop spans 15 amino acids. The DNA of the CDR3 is TGTGCCAGCAGCCAAGGACCAGGGAGGAACACTGAAGCTTTCTTT. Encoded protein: CASSQGPGRNTEAFF.

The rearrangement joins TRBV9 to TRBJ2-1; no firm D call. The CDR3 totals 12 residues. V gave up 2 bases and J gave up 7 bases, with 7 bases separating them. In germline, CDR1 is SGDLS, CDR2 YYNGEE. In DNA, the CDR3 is TGTGCCAGCAGCGTCTATAATAATGAGCAGTTCTTC. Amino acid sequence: CASSVYNNEQFF.

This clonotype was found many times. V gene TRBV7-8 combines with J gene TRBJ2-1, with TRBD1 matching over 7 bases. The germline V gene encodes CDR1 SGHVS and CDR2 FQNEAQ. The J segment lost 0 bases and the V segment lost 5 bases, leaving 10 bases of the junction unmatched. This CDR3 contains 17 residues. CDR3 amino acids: CASSPYPQGNSYNEQFF. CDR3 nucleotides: TGTGCCAGCAGCCCCTACCCACAGGGGAACTCCTACAATGAGCAGTTCTTC.

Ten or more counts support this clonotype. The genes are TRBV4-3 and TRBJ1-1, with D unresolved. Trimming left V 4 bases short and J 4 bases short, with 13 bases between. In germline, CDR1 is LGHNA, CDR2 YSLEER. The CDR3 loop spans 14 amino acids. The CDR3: CASSLNEWGTEAFF. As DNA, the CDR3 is TGCGCCAGCAGCCTAAATGAGTGGGGCACTGAAGCTTTCTTT.

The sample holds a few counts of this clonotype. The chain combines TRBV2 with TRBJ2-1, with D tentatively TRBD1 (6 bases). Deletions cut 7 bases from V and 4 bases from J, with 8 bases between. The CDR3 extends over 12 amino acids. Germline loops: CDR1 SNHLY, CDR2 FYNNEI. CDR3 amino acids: CASKGEYNEQFF. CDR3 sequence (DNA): TGTGCCAGCAAGGGGGAGTACAATGAGCAGTTCTTC.

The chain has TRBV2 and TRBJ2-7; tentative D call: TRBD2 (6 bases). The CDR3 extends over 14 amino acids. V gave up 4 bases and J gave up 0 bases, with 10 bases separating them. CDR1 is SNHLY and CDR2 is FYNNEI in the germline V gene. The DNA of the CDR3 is TGTGCCAGCAGTGGGCGACTAGACTCCTACGAGCAGTACTTC. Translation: CASSGRLDSYEQYF.

CDR3 coding DNA: TGCAGCGTTGATGGCAGTGAAGCTTTCTTT. It codes for CSVDGSEAFF. The genes are TRBV29-1 and TRBJ1-1; D is undetermined. The germline gives CDR1 SQVTM, CDR2 ANQGSEA. Trimming left V 3 bases short and J 7 bases short, with 6 bases between. The CDR3 has 10 amino acids.

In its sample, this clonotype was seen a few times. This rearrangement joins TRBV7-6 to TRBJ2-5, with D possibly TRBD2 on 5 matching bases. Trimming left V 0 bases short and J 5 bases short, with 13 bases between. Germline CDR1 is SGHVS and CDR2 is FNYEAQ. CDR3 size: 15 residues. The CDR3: CASSLAPGIGETQYF. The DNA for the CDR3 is TGTGCCAGCAGCTTAGCACCGGGAATTGGGGAGACCCAGTACTTC.

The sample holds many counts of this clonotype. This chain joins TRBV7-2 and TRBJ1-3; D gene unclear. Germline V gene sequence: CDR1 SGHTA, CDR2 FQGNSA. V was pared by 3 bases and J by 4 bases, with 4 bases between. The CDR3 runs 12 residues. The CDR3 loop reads CASSFGGNTIYF. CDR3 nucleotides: TGTGCCAGCAGCTTTGGAGGAAACACCATATATTTT.

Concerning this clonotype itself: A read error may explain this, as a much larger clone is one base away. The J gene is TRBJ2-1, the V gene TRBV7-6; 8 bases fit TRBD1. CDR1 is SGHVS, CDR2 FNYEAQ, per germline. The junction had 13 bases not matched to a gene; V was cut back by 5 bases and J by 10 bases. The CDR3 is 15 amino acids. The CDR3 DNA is TGTGCCAGCAGCGATCGGGACAGGAAAATCGGGGAGCAGTTCTTC. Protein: CASSDRDRKIGEQFF.